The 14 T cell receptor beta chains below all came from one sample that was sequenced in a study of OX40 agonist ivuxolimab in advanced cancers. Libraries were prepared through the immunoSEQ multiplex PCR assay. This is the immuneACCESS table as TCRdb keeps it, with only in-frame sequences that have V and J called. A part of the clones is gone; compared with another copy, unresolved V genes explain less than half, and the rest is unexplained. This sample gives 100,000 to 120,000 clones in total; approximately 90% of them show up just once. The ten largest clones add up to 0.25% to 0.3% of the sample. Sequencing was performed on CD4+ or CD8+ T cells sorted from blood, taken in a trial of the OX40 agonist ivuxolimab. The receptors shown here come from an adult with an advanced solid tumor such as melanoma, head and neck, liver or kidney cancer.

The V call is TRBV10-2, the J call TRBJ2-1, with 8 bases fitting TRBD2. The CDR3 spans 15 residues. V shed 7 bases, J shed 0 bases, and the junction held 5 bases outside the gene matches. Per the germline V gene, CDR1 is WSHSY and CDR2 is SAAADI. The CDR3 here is CASKGAGGSYNEQFF. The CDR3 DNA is TGCGCCAGCAAAGGGGCGGGGGGCTCCTACAATGAGCAGTTCTTC.

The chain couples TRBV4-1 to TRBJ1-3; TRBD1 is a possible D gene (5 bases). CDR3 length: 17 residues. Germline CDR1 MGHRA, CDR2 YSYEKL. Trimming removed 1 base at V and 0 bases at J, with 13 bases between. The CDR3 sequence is CASSQGGLTTSGNTIYF. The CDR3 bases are TGCGCCAGCAGCCAAGGGGGACTTACGACCTCTGGAAACACCATATATTTT.

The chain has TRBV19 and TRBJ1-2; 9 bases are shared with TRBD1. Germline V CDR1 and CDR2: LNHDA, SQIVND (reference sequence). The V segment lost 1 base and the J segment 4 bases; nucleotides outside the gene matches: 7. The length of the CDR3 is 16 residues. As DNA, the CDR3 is TGTGCCAGTAGTATAGGGGGACAGGGACTATTCTATGGCTACACCTTC. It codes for CASSIGGQGLFYGYTF.

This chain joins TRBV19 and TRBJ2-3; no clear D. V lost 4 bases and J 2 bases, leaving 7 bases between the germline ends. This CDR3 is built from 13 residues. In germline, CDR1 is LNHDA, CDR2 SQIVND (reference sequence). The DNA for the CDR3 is TGTGCCAGTAGTACAAACCCCACAGATACGCAGTATTTT. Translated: CASSTNPTDTQYF.

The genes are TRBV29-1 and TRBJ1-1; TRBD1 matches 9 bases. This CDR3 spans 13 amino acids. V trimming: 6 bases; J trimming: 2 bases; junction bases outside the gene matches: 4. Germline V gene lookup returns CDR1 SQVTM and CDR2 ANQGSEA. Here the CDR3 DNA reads TGCAGCGTCGCGACAGGGGGTAACACTGAAGCTTTCTTT. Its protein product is CSVATGGNTEAFF.

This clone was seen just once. CDR3 region: CAISSPGQGGTQHF. CDR3 DNA: TGTGCCATCAGTAGCCCGGGACAGGGAGGGACCCAGCATTTT. J is TRBJ1-5 and V is TRBV10-3, with 9 nucleotides matching TRBD1. The CDR3 covers 14 residues. Germline V gene sequence: CDR1 ENHRY, CDR2 SYGVKD. V shed 5 bases, J shed 11 bases, and the junction held 10 bases outside the gene matches.

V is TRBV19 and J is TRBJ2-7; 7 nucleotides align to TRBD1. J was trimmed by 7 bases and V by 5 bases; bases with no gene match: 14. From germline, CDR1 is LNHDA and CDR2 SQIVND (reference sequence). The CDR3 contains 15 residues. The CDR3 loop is CASSLQGSLFGEQYF. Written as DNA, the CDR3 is TGTGCCAGTAGTCTACAGGGGTCCCTTTTTGGGGAGCAGTACTTC.

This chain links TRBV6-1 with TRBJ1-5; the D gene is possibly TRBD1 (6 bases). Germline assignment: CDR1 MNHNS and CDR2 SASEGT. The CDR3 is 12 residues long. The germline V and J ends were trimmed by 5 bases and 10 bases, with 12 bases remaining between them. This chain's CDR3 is CASSTTGSPQHF. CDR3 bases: TGTGCCAGCAGTACAACAGGGTCACCCCAGCATTTT.

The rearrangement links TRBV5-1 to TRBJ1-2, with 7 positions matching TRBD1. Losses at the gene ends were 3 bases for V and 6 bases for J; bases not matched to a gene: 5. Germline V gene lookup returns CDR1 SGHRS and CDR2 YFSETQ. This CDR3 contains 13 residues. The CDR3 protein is CASSYSRGDGYTF. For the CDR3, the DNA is TGCGCCAGCAGCTACTCCAGGGGGGATGGCTACACCTTC.

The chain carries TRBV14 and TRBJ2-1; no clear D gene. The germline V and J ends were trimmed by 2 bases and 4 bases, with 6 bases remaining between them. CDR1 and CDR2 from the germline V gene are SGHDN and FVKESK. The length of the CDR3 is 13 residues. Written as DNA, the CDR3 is TGTGCCAGCAGCCAAAACCATTACAATGAGCAGTTCTTC. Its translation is CASSQNHYNEQFF. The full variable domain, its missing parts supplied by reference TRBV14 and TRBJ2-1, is EAGVTQFPSHSVIEKGQTVTLRCDPISGHDNLYWYRRVMGKEIKFLLHFVKESKQDESGMPNNRFLAERTGGTYSTLKVQPAELEDSGVYFCASSQNHYNEQFFGPGTRLTVL.

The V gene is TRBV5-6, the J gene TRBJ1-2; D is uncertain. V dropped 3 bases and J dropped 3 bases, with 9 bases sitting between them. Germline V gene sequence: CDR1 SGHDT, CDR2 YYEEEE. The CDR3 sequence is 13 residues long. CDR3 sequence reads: CASSSRTDYGYTF. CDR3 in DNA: TGTGCCAGCAGCTCTCGGACGGACTATGGCTACACCTTC.

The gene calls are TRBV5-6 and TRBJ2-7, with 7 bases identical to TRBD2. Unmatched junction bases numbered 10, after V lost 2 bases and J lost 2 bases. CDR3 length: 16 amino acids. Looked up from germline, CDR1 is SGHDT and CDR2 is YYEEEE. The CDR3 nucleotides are TGTGCCAGCAGCTTTCGGGGGGTGGGCAGCACCTACGAGCAGTACTTC. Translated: CASSFRGVGSTYEQYF.

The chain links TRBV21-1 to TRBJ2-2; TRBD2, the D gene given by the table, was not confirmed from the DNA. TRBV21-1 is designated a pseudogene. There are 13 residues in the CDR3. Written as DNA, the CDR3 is TGTGCCAGCAGCAAAGAGAGGGCCGGGGAGCTGTTTTTT. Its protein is CASSKERAGELFF.

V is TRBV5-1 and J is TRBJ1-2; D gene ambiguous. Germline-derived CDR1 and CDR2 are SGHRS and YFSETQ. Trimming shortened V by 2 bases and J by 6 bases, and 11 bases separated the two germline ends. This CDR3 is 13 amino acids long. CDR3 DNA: TGCGCCAGCAGCTTCGCAGTTCCGGATGGCTACACCTTC. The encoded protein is CASSFAVPDGYTF.